This T cell receptor beta chain originates from a study of blood T cells in healthy people across ages. Study conclusions and caveats: Calculation of diversity from one million T cells yielded estimates considered to be underestimates. Roughly linear age-related decline in beta diversity appeared, significant by age about 40.

With a J-beta primer mix and a sample-barcoded 5' primer, a second PCR ran about 6 to 11 cycles. TCRdb recomputed calls from the 5' RACE reads with MiXCR, one row per CDR3 protein. Seen here are over a million distinct CDR3 sequences, 45% observed once, and the top ten hold approximately 20%. Details on this clonotype: Antigen: not known.

The V gene's germline CDR1 is SGHRS and CDR2 YFSETQ. The CDR3 is 15 amino acids. The ends were cut back, 4 bases at V and 4 bases at J, with 17 bases in the middle. Sequenced sample: blood. The J gene is TRBJ2-5, the V gene TRBV5-1; D may be TRBD1 or TRBD2 (5 bases each). The receptor was derived from a woman aged 60-75 years in good health. The CDR3 nucleotides are TGCGCCAGCAGCCCCCAGGCCGGGGCAGGAGAGACCCAGTACTTC. Amino acid sequence: CASSPQAGAGETQYF.